Sequencing of this TCR beta chain was carried out in a study of T cells after yellow fever vaccination. TCRdb recomputed calls from the 5' RACE reads with MiXCR, one row per CDR3 protein. The sample includes about 350,000 distinct CDR3 sequences, over 3.5% of them seen just once. V gave up 3 bases and J gave up 2 bases, with 12 bases separating them. The germline V gene has CDR1 LGHNA and CDR2 YSLEER. The CDR3 is 15 amino acids. The TCR originated in a man younger than 30 who received the YFV17D yellow fever vaccine. The V call is TRBV4-3, the J call TRBJ2-3; maybe TRBD2 (5 bases). The specimen was PBMCs, collected 5 days after the yellow fever booster vaccination. CDR3 residues: CASSQRALSTDTQYF. The CDR3 DNA reads TGCGCCAGCAGCCAGAGGGCACTGTCCACAGATACGCAGTATTTT.